This T cell receptor beta chain was recorded in a study of a mutant IDH1 vaccine in newly diagnosed glioma. The repertoire was sequenced with immunoSEQ multiplex PCR; TCRdb's copy has only in-frame clones and lacks some. This repertoire shows 70,000 to 100,000 clones, around 79% found once; its top ten account for 5.3%. The CDR3 length is 16 residues. Trimming cost V 0 bases and J 5 bases, with 17 bases left between them. Germline lookup yields CDR1 SGHRS and CDR2 YFSETQ. Time point specified: baseline, week 1 (first vaccination visit). As to treatment: pre-vaccination baseline after standard-of-care therapy. The donors' diagnosis was new WHO grade 3 or 4 astrocytoma that was IDH1-mutant and ATRX-lost.

This sequence originates from a man aged 35 to 55 with glioma. Some clones in this sample may be carry-over from other donors' samples. The input for sequencing was PBMCs, taken from a glioma patient treated with radiotherapy, temozolomide or both. V gene TRBV5-1 combines with J gene TRBJ1-1, with D perhaps TRBD1 (6 bases). The CDR3 DNA reads as TGCGCCAGCAGCTTGGAGGCCAGGGGTGAGAGTACTGAAGCTTTCTTT. It specifies CASSLEARGESTEAFF.